This TCR beta chain comes out of a study of blood T cell repertoires in COVID-19. Study as a whole: The analysed material was cDNA or gDNA that came from T cells, B-cell-depleted T cells, or PBMCs.

In the original workflow: Amplification with reference gene primers provided the estimates of nucleated cell counts. TCRdb's copy holds only in-frame clones and misses some; the assay was immunoSEQ multiplex PCR. V and J calls and clone size are copied from that table; D and trimming were computed from the DNA. Among 100,000 or so clones listed, roughly 84% were seen once. The V and J ends lost 11 bases and 3 bases respectively, with 14 bases between them. CDR3 length: 12 amino acids. The receptor was isolated from a man aged 25-40 years in a cohort sampled during active COVID-19. The sequencing input was peripheral blood. V and J are TRBV6-7 and TRBJ2-7, with D unresolved. TRBV6-7 is an open reading frame, and its role is uncertain. CDR3 in amino acids: CAAALPIYEQYF. The CDR3 DNA reads as TGTGCCGCGGCCCTTCCGATCTACGAGCAGTACTTC.